Reported below is one T cell receptor beta chain. Authors' processing steps: Nucleated cell counts were estimated from reference gene primer amplification. Assay used: immunoSEQ multiplex PCR; TCRdb lists only in-frame clones, some missing. The DNA gave D and trimming, while V, J and clone size come from that table. Of about 130,000 clones in the sample, around nine tenths are singletons; the top ten hold 2% to 2.5%. This CDR3 comprises 20 residues. CDR1 SGHVS and CDR2 FNYEAQ come from the germline V gene. V lost 5 bases and J 4 bases, leaving 31 bases between the germline ends. Either two negative PCRs, clearance, or symptom resolution qualified Cohort 3 donors as recovered. The data stem from a study of blood T cell repertoires in COVID-19. The overall study: Italy, Spain and the United States were the sources of the convalescent and acute COVID-19 samples. PBMCs, B-cell-depleted T cells, or T cells were the source of the cDNA or gDNA that made up the material.

This chain uses TRBV7-6 with TRBJ2-3, with a possible D match to TRBD2 (6 bases). This TCR came from a woman aged 50 to 65 who had recovered from COVID-19. The sequenced sample was PBMCs or T cells enriched from blood (not recorded which). The CDR3 nucleotides are TGTGCCAGCAGCCCAAAGGGGCCAATCTCCCGAACGGAGGGAGCAGATACGCAGTATTTT. Protein sequence: CASSPKGPISRTEGADTQYF.